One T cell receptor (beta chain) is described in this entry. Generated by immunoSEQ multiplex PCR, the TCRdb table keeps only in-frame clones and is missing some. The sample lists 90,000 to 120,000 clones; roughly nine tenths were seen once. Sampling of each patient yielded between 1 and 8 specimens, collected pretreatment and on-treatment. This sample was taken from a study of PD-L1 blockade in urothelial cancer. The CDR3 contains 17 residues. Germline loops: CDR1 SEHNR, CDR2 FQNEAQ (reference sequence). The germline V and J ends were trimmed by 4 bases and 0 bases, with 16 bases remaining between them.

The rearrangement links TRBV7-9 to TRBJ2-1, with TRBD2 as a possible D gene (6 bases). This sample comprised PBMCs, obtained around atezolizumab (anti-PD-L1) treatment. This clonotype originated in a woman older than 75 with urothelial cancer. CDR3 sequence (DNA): TGTGCCAGCAGCTCAGGAGGTAGCGGAGGCTCCTACAATGAGCAGTTCTTC. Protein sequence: CASSSGGSGGSYNEQFF.